Following are 10 T cell receptor beta chains from one sample sequenced in a study of T cell repertoires in cytomegalovirus infection. TCRdb ran MiXCR on the reads and lists one entry per CDR3 protein. This table holds a few hundred thousand distinct CDR3 sequences, roughly 15% found once. The specimen sequenced was PBMCs. The receptor source for this set is a human donor in good health (CMV status not recorded). Some clones in this sample may be carry-over from other donors' samples.

Only one count was recorded for this clonotype. V gene TRBV5-1 combines with J gene TRBJ2-5, with 7 bases lining up with TRBD1. CDR3 length: 14 amino acids. The junction had 4 bases not matched to a gene; V was cut back by 3 bases and J by 2 bases. Germline lookup yields CDR1 SGHRS and CDR2 YFSETQ. This CDR3 is CASSSWTGQETQYF. The CDR3 bases are TGCGCCAGCAGCTCCTGGACAGGACAAGAGACCCAGTACTTC.

V and J are TRBV28 and TRBJ2-6; TRBD1 agrees at 7 bases. CDR1 is MDHEN and CDR2 is SYDVKM in the germline V gene. J was trimmed by 10 bases and V by 7 bases; bases with no gene match: 10. The CDR3 length is 14 residues. The CDR3 nucleotides are TGTGCCAGCACCCCACAGGGGACGCGAAACGTCCTGACTTTC. It is translated as CASTPQGTRNVLTF.

The rearrangement uses TRBV5-6 and TRBJ2-7; 9 bases match TRBD1. V gave up 0 bases and J gave up 6 bases; unmatched junction bases: 7. The CDR3 loop spans 15 amino acids. CDR1 is SGHDT and CDR2 is YYEEEE in the germline V gene. CDR3 DNA sequence: TGTGCCAGCAGCTTGGCCGGGACAGGGAATTTCGAGCAGTACGTC. Amino acid sequence: CASSLAGTGNFEQYV.

Here the CDR3 reads CASSGGPGAGTEAFF. The CDR3 DNA follows: TGTGCCAGCAGTGGGGGACCCGGCGCAGGGACTGAAGCTTTCTTT. The V gene is TRBV28, the J gene TRBJ1-1; the D gene is possibly TRBD1 (5 bases). The CDR3 covers 15 residues. In germline, CDR1 is MDHEN, CDR2 SYDVKM. The ends were cut back, 5 bases at V and 5 bases at J, with 18 bases in the middle.

This clonotype was counted many times. The chain uses TRBV6-6 and TRBJ1-2, with 7 bases aligning to TRBD1. The J segment lost 2 bases and the V segment lost 2 bases, leaving 2 bases of the junction unmatched. The CDR3 runs to 14 residues. Germline CDR1 and CDR2: MNHNY and SVGAGI (reference sequence). CDR3 bases: TGTGCCAGCAGTTACGAGACAGGGAACTATGGCTACACCTTC. It yields the protein CASSYETGNYGYTF.

This clonotype has just a few counts. V is TRBV20-1 and J is TRBJ1-4; 8 bases are a match to TRBD1. Germline values: CDR1 DFQATT, CDR2 SNEGSKA (reference sequence). The CDR3 runs to 15 residues. V was pared by 2 bases and J by 8 bases, with 10 bases of the junction left unmatched. CDR3 amino acids: CSARHRDRSGEKLFF. CDR3 coding DNA: TGCAGTGCTAGACACCGGGACAGGTCTGGGGAAAAACTGTTTTTT.

This clonotype occurred many times. The chain uses TRBV5-8 and TRBJ1-5; 9 positions match TRBD1. The CDR3 spans 16 residues. V lost 6 bases and J lost 0; bases outside the gene matches: 7. The germline V gene encodes CDR1 SGHTS and CDR2 YDEGEE. The DNA of the CDR3 is TGTGCCAGCACCTACAGGGGGCCTTATAGCAATCAGCCCCAGCATTTT. Amino acid sequence: CASTYRGPYSNQPQHF.

This clonotype occurred many times. The rearrangement joins TRBV2 to TRBJ2-7; 8 bases are a match to TRBD2. The V gene's germline CDR1 is SNHLY and CDR2 FYNNEI. The CDR3 covers 14 residues. Trimming took 4 bases from V and 4 from J; bases not matched to a gene: 6. The CDR3 coding sequence is TGTGCCAGCAGTGCGGGACTAGAGGTATACGAGCAGTACTTC. It translates to CASSAGLEVYEQYF.

This clonotype was seen only a few times. The rearrangement links TRBV7-2 to TRBJ2-2; the D gene is possibly TRBD2 (5 bases). The ends were cut back, 4 bases at V and 6 bases at J, with 18 bases in the middle. In germline, CDR1 is SGHTA, CDR2 FQGNSA. CDR3 length: 16 residues. CDR3 region: CASSYQPGSWAGELFF. The CDR3 DNA follows: TGTGCCAGCAGCTACCAACCGGGGAGTTGGGCCGGGGAGCTGTTTTTT.

The gene calls are TRBV6-1 and TRBJ2-3, with D unclear. Germline V gene sequence: CDR1 MNHNS, CDR2 SASEGT. With 5 bases removed from V and 5 bases from J, the gap between germline ends came to 17 bases. The CDR3 length is 15 residues. CDR3 in amino acids: CASSWDRAKEDTQYF. The DNA of the CDR3 is TGTGCCAGCAGTTGGGATAGAGCGAAAGAAGATACGCAGTATTTT.